Following are 30 T cell receptor beta chains from one sample sequenced in a study of CD8+ T cells in alopecia areata. Sequencing templates came from extracted RNA that was reverse transcribed into cDNA. Profiled with immunoSEQ multiplex PCR; TCRdb holds only in-frame clones, not every one. The sample has roughly 100,000 clones; around 59% are singletons. The sample taken for sequencing was CD4+ T cells sorted from blood. The source of these receptors is a human donor in good health.

The chain recombines TRBV4-1 with TRBJ1-5; 9 positions agree with TRBD1. Unmatched junction bases numbered 10, after V lost 0 bases and J lost 4 bases. CDR1 is MGHRA, CDR2 YSYEKL, per germline. The CDR3 sequence is 18 residues long. CDR3 nucleotides: TGCGCCAGCAGCCAAGATGGGACAGGGAGCGGACATAATCAGCCCCAGCATTTT. Its translation: CASSQDGTGSGHNQPQHF.

The genes are TRBV30 and TRBJ1-2; D is possibly TRBD1 (5 bases). V was clipped by 5 bases and J by 3 bases, with 16 bases between them. The CDR3 runs 14 residues. In germline, CDR1 is GTSNPN, CDR2 SVGIG (reference sequence). CDR3 amino acids: CAWALTLGDYGYTF. Here the CDR3 DNA reads TGTGCCTGGGCCTTAACTTTGGGGGACTATGGCTACACCTTC. The full variable domain, completed using reference TRBV30 and TRBJ1-2, is SQTIHQWPATLVQPVGSPLSLECTVEGTSNPNLYWYRQAAGRGLQLLFYSVGIGQISSEVPQNLSASRPQDRQFILSSKKLLLSDSGFYLCAWALTLGDYGYTFGSGTRLTVV.

The gene calls are TRBV7-2 and TRBJ2-5, with D perhaps TRBD1 or TRBD2 (5 bases each). V lost 3 bases, J lost 4 bases, and 9 bases lay in between. The germline CDR1 and CDR2 sequences are SGHTA and FQGNSA. The CDR3 totals 13 residues. Here the CDR3 reads CASSFRGAETQYF. The CDR3 region has the DNA TGTGCCAGCAGCTTTCGAGGGGCAGAGACCCAGTACTTC.

CDR3 nucleotide sequence: TGTGCCAGCAGCAAATGGGGGGGAATCGGCGAGACCCAGTACTTC. Encoded protein: CASSKWGGIGETQYF. The rearrangement links TRBV7-3 to TRBJ2-5, with TRBD2 matching 7 bases. The germline gives CDR1 SGHTA, CDR2 FQGTGA. V dropped 5 bases and J dropped 5; count of bases not matched to a gene: 11. The CDR3 runs 15 residues. The variable domain in full, with the rest retrieved from reference TRBV7-3 and TRBJ2-5, is GAGVSQTPSNKVTEKGKYVELRCDPISGHTALYWYRQSLGQGPEFLIYFQGTGAADDSGLPNDRFFAVRPEGSVSTLKIQRTERGDSAVYLCASSKWGGIGETQYFGPGTRLLVL.

The CDR3 here is CASSLLGQGQETQYF. CDR3 in DNA: TGTGCCAGCAGCCTCTTGGGACAGGGACAAGAGACCCAGTACTTC. This chain uses TRBV14 with TRBJ2-5, with 9 bases identical to TRBD1. This CDR3 contains 15 residues. V was clipped by 4 bases and J by 2 bases; unmatched bases: 5. CDR1 is SGHDN and CDR2 is FVKESK in the germline V gene.

The V call is TRBV7-3, the J call TRBJ1-1, with D uncertain. The CDR3 totals 13 residues. V shed 5 bases and J shed 1 base, with 8 bases lying between them. Germline assignment: CDR1 SGHTA and CDR2 FQGTGA. CDR3 nucleotide sequence: TGTGCCAGCAGCATGGGATCGAACACTGAAGCTTTCTTT. It specifies CASSMGSNTEAFF.

V and J are TRBV15 and TRBJ1-1, with D perhaps TRBD1 (5 bases). This CDR3 has 13 amino acids. Trimming took 4 bases from V and 7 from J, leaving 13 bases between them. From germline, CDR1 is LNHNV and CDR2 YYDKDF (reference sequence). Here the CDR3 DNA reads TGTGCCACCAGCACCAAGAGACAGCTTGAAGCTTTCTTT. Translation: CATSTKRQLEAFF. Based on the CDR3 plus reference TRBV15 and TRBJ1-1, the full variable domain is DAMVIQNPRYQVTQFGKPVTLSCSQTLNHNVMYWYQQKSSQAPKLLFHYYDKDFNNEADTPDNFQSRRPNTSFCFLDIRSPGLGDTAMYLCATSTKRQLEAFFGQGTRLTVV.

DNA of the CDR3: TGTGCCAGCAGTCCTGCAGGGCGCAATCAGCCCCAGCATTTT. Translating gives CASSPAGRNQPQHF. The chain has TRBV6-6 and TRBJ1-5, with TRBD1 as a possible D gene (5 bases). Trimming removed 5 bases at V and 2 bases at J, with 10 bases between. The CDR3 runs to 14 residues. Germline CDR1 and CDR2: MNHNY and SVGAGI (reference sequence).

The sample holds one count of this clone. This chain uses TRBV30 with TRBJ1-5; D is ambiguous. The germline CDR1 and CDR2 sequences are GTSNPN and SVGIG (reference sequence). The CDR3 loop spans 13 amino acids. V was cut by 2 bases and J by 7 bases, with 12 bases left in between. As DNA, the CDR3 is TGTGCCTGGAGTAGCAGCAGAGACCAGCCCCAGCATTTT. Amino acids: CAWSSSRDQPQHF.

The CDR3 coding sequence is TGCAGCGTTCAGATTTCCGGGACAGGGGCTGGAAACACCATATATTTT. Encoded protein: CSVQISGTGAGNTIYF. The chain uses TRBV29-1 and TRBJ1-3; the match to TRBD1 covers 10 bases. This CDR3 has 16 amino acids. V lost 5 bases and J lost 2; bases outside the gene matches: 9. Germline CDR1 is SQVTM and CDR2 is ANQGSEA.

This clone occurred many times. The CDR3 spells CASSNPGDTDTQYF. CDR3 DNA sequence: TGCGCCAGCAGCAACCCCGGGGACACAGATACGCAGTATTTT. The chain has TRBV4-3 and TRBJ2-3, with D maybe TRBD2 (5 bases). CDR1 is LGHNA, CDR2 YSLEER, per germline. There are 14 residues in the CDR3. Trimming removed 5 bases from V and 2 bases from J, with 11 bases in between.

The V gene is TRBV27, the J gene TRBJ2-7, with D possibly being TRBD2 (6 bases). The CDR3 has 15 residues. Germline CDR1 is MNHEY and CDR2 is SMNVEV (reference sequence). V was clipped by 8 bases and J by 0 bases, with 17 bases between them. CDR3 amino acids: CASHSGTDFSYEQYF. The CDR3 DNA is TGTGCCAGCCACTCCGGGACTGATTTCTCCTACGAGCAGTACTTC.

The chain is built from TRBV18 and TRBJ1-1, with D unclear. In germline, CDR1 is KGHSH, CDR2 LQKENI. CDR3 length: 14 residues. Trimming stripped 3 bases from V and 0 bases from J, with 8 bases between. The CDR3 here is CASSPAIMNTEAFF. The CDR3 coding sequence is TGTGCCAGCTCACCCGCTATAATGAACACTGAAGCTTTCTTT. Drawing the rest from reference TRBV18 and TRBJ1-1, the complete variable domain is NAGVMQNPRHLVRRRGQEARLRCSPMKGHSHVYWYRQLPEEGLKFMVYLQKENIIDESGMPKERFSAEFPKEGPSILRIQQVVRGDSAAYFCASSPAIMNTEAFFGQGTRLTVV.

The chain recombines TRBV29-1 with TRBJ2-1; TRBD2 agrees at 9 bases. Germline lookup yields CDR1 SQVTM and CDR2 ANQGSEA. The V segment lost 5 bases and the J segment 9 bases; nucleotides outside the gene matches: 11. This CDR3 spans 14 amino acids. CDR3 DNA sequence: TGCAGCGTTTCTCCTAGCGGGGTAGTGGGTGAGCAGTTCTTC. Residues: CSVSPSGVVGEQFF.

In this sample, this clone turned up a few times. The chain couples TRBV13 to TRBJ2-7, with TRBD1 identical over 8 bases. The CDR3 contains 11 residues. Trimming cost V 8 bases and J 5 bases; bases outside gene matches: 2. Looked up from germline, CDR1 is PRHDT and CDR2 is FYEKMQ (reference sequence). The CDR3 coding sequence is TGTGCCAGCGCAGGGGGCCACGAGCAGTACTTC. Amino acids: CASAGGHEQYF.

This clone has a handful of counts. This rearrangement joins TRBV7-2 to TRBJ2-3, with 8 bases identical to TRBD2. Per the germline V gene, CDR1 is SGHTA and CDR2 is FQGNSA. This CDR3 is 14 amino acids long. V lost 1 base to trimming and J lost 12 bases; unmatched junction nucleotides: 9. CDR3 coding DNA: TGTGCCAGCAGCTTAGGCGGGGGGAGTCTGGCACAGTATTTT. It translates to CASSLGGGSLAQYF.

The chain employs TRBV2 and TRBJ1-4; 9 nucleotides line up with TRBD1. The germline CDR1 and CDR2 sequences are SNHLY and FYNNEI. V lost 7 bases to trimming and J lost 5 bases; unmatched junction nucleotides: 5. The CDR3 length is 14 residues. CDR3 region: CASIWDRENEKLFF. CDR3 sequence (DNA): TGTGCCAGCATTTGGGACAGGGAAAATGAAAAACTGTTTTTT.

As regards this clone: The sample holds other DNA sequences that translate to the same CDR3. The chain combines TRBV18 with TRBJ1-2; D ambiguous. This CDR3 comprises 13 residues. The germline V and J ends were trimmed by 3 bases and 5 bases, with 10 bases remaining between them. CDR1 KGHSH and CDR2 LQKENI come from the germline V gene. CDR3 sequence: CASSPDTRYGYTF. The CDR3 DNA is TGTGCCAGCTCACCCGACACACGTTATGGCTACACCTTC. The complete variable domain, with remaining parts taken from reference TRBV18 and TRBJ1-2, reads NAGVMQNPRHLVRRRGQEARLRCSPMKGHSHVYWYRQLPEEGLKFMVYLQKENIIDESGMPKERFSAEFPKEGPSILRIQQVVRGDSAAYFCASSPDTRYGYTFGSGTRLTVV.

This clone occurred a few times. The CDR3 coding sequence is TGTGCCTGGAGTGGCCGGGAACTAAGGGGCACTGAAGCTTTCTTT. It specifies CAWSGRELRGTEAFF. V gene TRBV30 combines with J gene TRBJ1-1; D is perhaps TRBD1 (5 bases). CDR1 and CDR2 from the germline V gene are GTSNPN and SVGIG (reference sequence). The ends were cut back, 1 base at V and 4 bases at J, with 16 bases in the middle. The CDR3 is 15 amino acids.

This clone showed up just once. The genes are TRBV2 and TRBJ2-3, with D perhaps matching TRBD1 (5 bases). CDR3 length: 14 amino acids. With 5 bases removed from V and 2 bases from J, the gap between germline ends came to 11 bases. Germline CDR1 SNHLY, CDR2 FYNNEI. The CDR3 loop is CASSTDTNTDTQYF. CDR3 DNA sequence: TGTGCCAGCAGTACGGACACGAACACAGATACGCAGTATTTT.

V usage is TRBV25-1 and J usage is TRBJ1-3; D not certain. Deletions cut 3 bases from V and 11 bases from J, with 14 bases between. The CDR3 extends over 13 amino acids. Germline V gene lookup returns CDR1 MGHDK and CDR2 SYGVNS. The CDR3 region is CASSDWGDGAIYF. CDR3 nucleotides: TGTGCCAGCAGTGACTGGGGTGACGGCGCCATATATTTT.

The gene calls are TRBV5-1 and TRBJ2-7, with 9 nucleotides matching TRBD1. Germline V gene lookup returns CDR1 SGHRS and CDR2 YFSETQ. V shed 3 bases, J shed 2 bases, and the junction held 6 bases outside the gene matches. This CDR3 spans 15 amino acids. This CDR3 is CASSSGTGRTYEQYF. In nucleotides, the CDR3 is TGCGCCAGCAGCTCCGGGACAGGGAGGACCTACGAGCAGTACTTC. The full variable domain, completed using reference TRBV5-1 and TRBJ2-7, is KAGVTQTPRYLIKTRGQQVTLSCSPISGHRSVSWYQQTPGQGLQFLFEYFSETQRNKGNFPGRFSGRQFSNSRSEMNVSTLELGDSALYLCASSSGTGRTYEQYFGPGTRLTVT.

This clone was counted between two and nine times. The V call is TRBV29-1, the J call TRBJ2-5; a possible D gene is TRBD2 (7 bases). V was trimmed by 0 bases and J by 5 bases, leaving 13 bases between them. Germline CDR1 reads SQVTM; CDR2 reads ANQGSEA. The CDR3 is 14 residues long. CDR3 sequence (DNA): TGCAGCGTTGAAGATTGGGGGGGCGGTGAGACCCAGTACTTC. Protein product: CSVEDWGGGETQYF.

This sequence joins TRBV11-2 and TRBJ2-7, with D perhaps matching TRBD1 (6 bases). CDR3 size: 13 residues. Germline lookup yields CDR1 SGHAT and CDR2 FQNNGV. Trimming took off 2 bases at V and 3 bases at J, with 8 bases between the two ends. The CDR3 DNA is TGTGCCAGCAGCTTATGGGACAACTACGAGCAGTACTTC. Its translation is CASSLWDNYEQYF.

Many counts were recorded for this clone. This rearrangement joins TRBV10-2 to TRBJ2-3, with 13 bases lining up with TRBD2. The CDR3 has 17 amino acids. V shed 2 bases and J 1 base; nucleotides not matched to a gene: 3. The V gene's germline CDR1 is WSHSY and CDR2 SAAADI. The CDR3 DNA reads as TGCGCCAGCAGTGAGAGGACTAGCGGGGGTCGCACAGATACGCAGTATTTT. It yields the protein CASSERTSGGRTDTQYF.

V usage is TRBV11-2 and J usage is TRBJ1-1; TRBD1 aligns across 7 bases. V dropped 1 base and J dropped 5; count of bases not matched to a gene: 1. CDR1 is SGHAT, CDR2 FQNNGV, per germline. This CDR3 is 13 amino acids long. The CDR3: CASSLAGGTEAFF. The CDR3 DNA sequence: TGTGCCAGCAGCTTAGCAGGGGGGACTGAAGCTTTCTTT.

This clone occurred once. The chain is built from TRBV5-1 and TRBJ2-1, with TRBD2 matching 10 bases. V trimming: 4 bases; J trimming: 8 bases; junction bases outside the gene matches: 6. Germline lookup yields CDR1 SGHRS and CDR2 YFSETQ. There are 14 residues in the CDR3. The CDR3 spells CASSPAGGPDEQFF. The CDR3 region has the DNA TGCGCCAGCAGCCCAGCGGGGGGGCCCGATGAGCAGTTCTTC.

As concerns this clone: Within the sample, other DNA sequences also encode this same CDR3. The V call is TRBV2, the J call TRBJ2-7, with 10 positions matching TRBD1. The CDR3 has 14 residues. Germline V CDR1 and CDR2: SNHLY, FYNNEI. With V trimmed by 2 bases and J by 4 bases, 2 bases remained unmatched. The CDR3 nucleotides are TGTGCCAGCAGTGAACAGGGACAGGGGTACGAGCAGTACTTC. It yields the protein CASSEQGQGYEQYF.

The V call is TRBV4-1, the J call TRBJ2-7, with unresolved D. From germline, CDR1 is MGHRA and CDR2 YSYEKL. The V gene lost 0 bases and the J gene lost 3 bases, with 27 bases spanning the gap. The CDR3 contains 20 residues. In DNA, the CDR3 is TGCGCCAGCAGCCAAGACCCTTCGATTGGTTCTTATTCTATTGGCTACGAGCAGTACTTC. It encodes CASSQDPSIGSYSIGYEQYF.

The chain couples TRBV25-1 to TRBJ1-2; D gene uncertain. The germline V gene has CDR1 MGHDK and CDR2 SYGVNS. The CDR3 extends over 11 amino acids. The ends were cut back, 4 bases at V and 2 bases at J, with 2 bases in the middle. The CDR3 sequence: CASSGNYGYTF. The CDR3 DNA reads TGTGCCAGCAGTGGAAACTATGGCTACACCTTC.